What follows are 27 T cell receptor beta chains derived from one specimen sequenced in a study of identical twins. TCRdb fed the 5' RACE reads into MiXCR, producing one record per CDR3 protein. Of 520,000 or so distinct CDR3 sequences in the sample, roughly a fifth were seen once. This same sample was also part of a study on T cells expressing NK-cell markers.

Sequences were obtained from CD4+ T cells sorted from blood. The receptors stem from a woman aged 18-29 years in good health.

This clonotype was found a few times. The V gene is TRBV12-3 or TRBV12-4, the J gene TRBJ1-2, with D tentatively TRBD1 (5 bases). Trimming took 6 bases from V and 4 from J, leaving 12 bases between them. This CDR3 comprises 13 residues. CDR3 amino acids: CASSKQVSYGYTF. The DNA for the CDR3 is TGTGCCAGCAGCAAACAGGTTTCCTATGGCTACACCTTC.

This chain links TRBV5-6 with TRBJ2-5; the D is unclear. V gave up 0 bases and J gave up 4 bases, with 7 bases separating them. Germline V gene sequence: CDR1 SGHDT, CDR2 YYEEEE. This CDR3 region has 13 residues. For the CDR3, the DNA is TGTGCCAGCAGCTTGGGGTTGCCAGAGACCCAGTACTTC. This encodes CASSLGLPETQYF.

Here the CDR3 reads CASSTTGGRKTQYF. In DNA, the CDR3 is TGTGCCAGCAGCACCACAGGGGGCAGAAAGACCCAGTACTTC. The chain uses TRBV12-3 or TRBV12-4 and TRBJ2-5; 9 bases align to TRBD1. The CDR3 has 14 amino acids. The J segment lost 6 bases and the V segment lost 6 bases, leaving 8 bases of the junction unmatched.

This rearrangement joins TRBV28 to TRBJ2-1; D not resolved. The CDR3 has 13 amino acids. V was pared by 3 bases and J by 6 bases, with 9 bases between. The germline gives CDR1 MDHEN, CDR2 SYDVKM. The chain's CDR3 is CASSLRQVNEQFF. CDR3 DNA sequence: TGTGCCAGCAGTTTGCGACAAGTCAATGAGCAGTTCTTC.

CDR3 residues: CASSFAGGGYGYTF. The CDR3 coding sequence is TGTGCCAGCAGCTTCGCTGGGGGCGGCTATGGCTACACCTTC. The chain uses TRBV7-2 and TRBJ1-2; a possible D gene is TRBD1 (6 bases). Trimming cost V 3 bases and J 4 bases, with 12 bases left between them. The CDR3 loop spans 14 amino acids. Germline V lookup: CDR1 SGHTA, CDR2 FQGNSA. Based on the CDR3 plus reference TRBV7-2 and TRBJ1-2, the full variable domain is GAGVSQSPSNKVTEKGKDVELRCDPISGHTALYWYRQSLGQGLEFLIYFQGNSAPDKSGLPSDRFSAERTGGSVSTLTIQRTQQEDSAVYLCASSFAGGGYGYTFGSGTRLTVV.

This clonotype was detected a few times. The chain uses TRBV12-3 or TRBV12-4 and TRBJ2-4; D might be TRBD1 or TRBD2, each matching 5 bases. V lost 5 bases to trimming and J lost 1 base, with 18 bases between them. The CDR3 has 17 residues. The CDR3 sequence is CASSLAGTLAAKNIQYF. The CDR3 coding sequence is TGTGCCAGCAGTCTTGCCGGGACGTTGGCTGCCAAAAACATTCAGTACTTC.

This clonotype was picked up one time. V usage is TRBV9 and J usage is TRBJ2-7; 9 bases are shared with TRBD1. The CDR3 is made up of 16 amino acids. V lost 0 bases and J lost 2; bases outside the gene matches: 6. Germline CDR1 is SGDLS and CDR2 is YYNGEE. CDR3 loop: CASSVAIGTGPYEQYF. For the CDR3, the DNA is TGTGCCAGCAGCGTAGCTATCGGGACAGGGCCCTACGAGCAGTACTTC.

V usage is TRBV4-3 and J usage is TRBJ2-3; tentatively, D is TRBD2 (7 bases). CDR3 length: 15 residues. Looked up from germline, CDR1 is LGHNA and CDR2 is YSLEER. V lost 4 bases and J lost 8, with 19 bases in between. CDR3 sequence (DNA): TGCGCCAGCAGCCGCACCGTAAGAGGGGGGGGTACGCAGTATTTT. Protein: CASSRTVRGGGTQYF.

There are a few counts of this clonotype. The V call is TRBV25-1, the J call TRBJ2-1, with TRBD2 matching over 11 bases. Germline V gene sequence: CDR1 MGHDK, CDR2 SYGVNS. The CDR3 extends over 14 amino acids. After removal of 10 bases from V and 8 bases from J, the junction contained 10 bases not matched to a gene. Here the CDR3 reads CATGVAGGSDEQFF. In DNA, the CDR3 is TGTGCCACTGGGGTAGCGGGGGGGAGCGATGAGCAGTTCTTC.

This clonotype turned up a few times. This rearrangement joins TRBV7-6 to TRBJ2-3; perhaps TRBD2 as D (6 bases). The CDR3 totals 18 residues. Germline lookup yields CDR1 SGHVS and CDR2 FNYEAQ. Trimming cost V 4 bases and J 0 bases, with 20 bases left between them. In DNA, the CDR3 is TGTGCCAGCAGCTATGCAAACAGGAGGGCTTTTAGCACAGATACGCAGTATTTT. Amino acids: CASSYANRRAFSTDTQYF.

Here the CDR3 DNA reads TGTGCCAGCAGCTTTTCTCGGTCGTCGGATGAGCAGTTCTTC. Translating gives CASSFSRSSDEQFF. The chain carries TRBV7-3 and TRBJ2-1; D unresolved. The germline V and J ends were trimmed by 3 bases and 8 bases, with 14 bases remaining between them. CDR3 length: 14 amino acids. The germline gives CDR1 SGHTA, CDR2 FQGTGA.

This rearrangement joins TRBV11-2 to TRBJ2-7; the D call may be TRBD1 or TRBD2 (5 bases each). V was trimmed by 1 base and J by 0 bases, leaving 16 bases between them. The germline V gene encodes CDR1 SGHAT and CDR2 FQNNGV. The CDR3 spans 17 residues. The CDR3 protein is CASSLGSGTPSSYEQYF. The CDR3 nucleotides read TGTGCCAGCAGCTTAGGCTCCGGGACCCCGAGCTCCTACGAGCAGTACTTC. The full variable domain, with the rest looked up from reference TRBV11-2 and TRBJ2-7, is EAGVAQSPRYKIIEKRQSVAFWCNPISGHATLYWYQQILGQGPKLLIQFQNNGVVDDSQLPKDRFSAERLKGVDSTLKIQPAKLEDSAVYLCASSLGSGTPSSYEQYFGPGTRLTVT.

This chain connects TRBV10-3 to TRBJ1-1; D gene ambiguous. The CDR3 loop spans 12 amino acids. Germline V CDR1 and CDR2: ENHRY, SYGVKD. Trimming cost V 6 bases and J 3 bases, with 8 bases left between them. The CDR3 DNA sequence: TGTGCCATCAGCCCAGATGACACTGAAGCTTTCTTT. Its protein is CAISPDDTEAFF.

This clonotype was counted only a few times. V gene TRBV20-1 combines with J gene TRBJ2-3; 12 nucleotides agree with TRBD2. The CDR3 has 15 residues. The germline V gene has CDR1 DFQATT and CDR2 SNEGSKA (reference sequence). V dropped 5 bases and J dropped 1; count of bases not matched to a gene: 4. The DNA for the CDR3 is TGCAGTGCTTCGACTAGCGGGAGTGGCACAGATACGCAGTATTTT. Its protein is CSASTSGSGTDTQYF.

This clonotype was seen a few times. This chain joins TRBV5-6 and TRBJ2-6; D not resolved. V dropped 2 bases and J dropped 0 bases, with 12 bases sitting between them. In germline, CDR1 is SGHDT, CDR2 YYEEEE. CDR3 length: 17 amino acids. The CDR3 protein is CASSFEAPSSGANVLTF. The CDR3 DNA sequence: TGTGCCAGCAGCTTCGAGGCCCCAAGCTCTGGGGCCAACGTCCTGACTTTC. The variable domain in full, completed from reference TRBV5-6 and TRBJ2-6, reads DAGVTQSPTHLIKTRGQQVTLRCSPKSGHDTVSWYQQALGQGPQFIFQYYEEEERQRGNFPDRFSGHQFPNYSSELNVNALLLGDSALYLCASSFEAPSSGANVLTFGAGSRLTVL.

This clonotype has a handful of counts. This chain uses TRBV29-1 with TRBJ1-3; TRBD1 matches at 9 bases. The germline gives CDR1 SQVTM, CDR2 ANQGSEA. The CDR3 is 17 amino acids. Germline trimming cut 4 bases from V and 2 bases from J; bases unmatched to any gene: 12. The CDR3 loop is CSVVKDRGLPAGNTIYF. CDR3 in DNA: TGCAGCGTTGTGAAGGACAGGGGCCTTCCTGCTGGAAACACCATATATTTT.

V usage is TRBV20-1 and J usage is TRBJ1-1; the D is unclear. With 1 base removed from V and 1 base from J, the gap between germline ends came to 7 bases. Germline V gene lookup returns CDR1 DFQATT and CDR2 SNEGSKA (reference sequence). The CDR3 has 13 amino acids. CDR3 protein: CSARGEKNTEAFF. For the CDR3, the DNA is TGCAGTGCTAGAGGAGAGAAGAACACTGAAGCTTTCTTT.

The CDR3 DNA reads as TGTGCCAGCAGCTTATGGGGGACTGACAATGAGCAGTTCTTC. Amino acid sequence: CASSLWGTDNEQFF. The chain employs TRBV7-6 and TRBJ2-1; the D gene is possibly TRBD2 (6 bases). Germline V gives CDR1 SGHVS, CDR2 FNYEAQ. This CDR3 is 14 amino acids long. V was trimmed by 2 bases and J by 5 bases, leaving 10 bases between them.

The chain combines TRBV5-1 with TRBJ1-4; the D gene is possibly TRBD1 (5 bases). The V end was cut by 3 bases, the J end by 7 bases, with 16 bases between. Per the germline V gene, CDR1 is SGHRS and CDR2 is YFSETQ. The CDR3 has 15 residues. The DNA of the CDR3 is TGCGCCAGCAGCTCGGTACAGGCCGCGGGTGAAAAACTGTTTTTT. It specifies CASSSVQAAGEKLFF.

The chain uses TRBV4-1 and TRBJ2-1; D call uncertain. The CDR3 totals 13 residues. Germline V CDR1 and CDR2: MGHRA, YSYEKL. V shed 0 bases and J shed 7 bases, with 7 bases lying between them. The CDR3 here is CASSQERWNEQFF. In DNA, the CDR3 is TGCGCCAGCAGCCAAGAACGTTGGAATGAGCAGTTCTTC.

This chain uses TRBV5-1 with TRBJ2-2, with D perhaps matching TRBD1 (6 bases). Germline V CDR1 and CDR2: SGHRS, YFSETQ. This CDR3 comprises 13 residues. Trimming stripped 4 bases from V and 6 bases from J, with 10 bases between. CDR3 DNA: TGCGCCAGCAGCGACAGGTGGGCCGGGGAGCTGTTTTTT. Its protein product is CASSDRWAGELFF.

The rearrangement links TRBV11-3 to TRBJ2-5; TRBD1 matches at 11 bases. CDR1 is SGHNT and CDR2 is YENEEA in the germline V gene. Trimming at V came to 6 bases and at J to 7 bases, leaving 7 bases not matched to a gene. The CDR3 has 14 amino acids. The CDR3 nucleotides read TGTGCCAGCAGGACTGGACAGGGGGCTCGGACCCAGTACTTC. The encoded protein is CASRTGQGARTQYF.

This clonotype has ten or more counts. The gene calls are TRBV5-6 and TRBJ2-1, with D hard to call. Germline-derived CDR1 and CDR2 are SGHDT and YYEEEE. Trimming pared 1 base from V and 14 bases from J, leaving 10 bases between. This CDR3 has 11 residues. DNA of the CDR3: TGTGCCAGCAGCTTGTTGGCAGAGGAGTTCTTC. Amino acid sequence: CASSLLAEEFF.

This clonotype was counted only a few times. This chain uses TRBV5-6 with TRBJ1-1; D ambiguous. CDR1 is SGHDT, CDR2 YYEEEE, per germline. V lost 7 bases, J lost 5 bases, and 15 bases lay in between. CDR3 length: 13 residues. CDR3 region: CASRAGMGTEAFF. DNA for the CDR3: TGTGCCAGCCGAGCAGGTATGGGGACTGAAGCTTTCTTT. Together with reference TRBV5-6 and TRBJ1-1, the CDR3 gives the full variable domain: DAGVTQSPTHLIKTRGQQVTLRCSPKSGHDTVSWYQQALGQGPQFIFQYYEEEERQRGNFPDRFSGHQFPNYSSELNVNALLLGDSALYLCASRAGMGTEAFFGQGTRLTVV.

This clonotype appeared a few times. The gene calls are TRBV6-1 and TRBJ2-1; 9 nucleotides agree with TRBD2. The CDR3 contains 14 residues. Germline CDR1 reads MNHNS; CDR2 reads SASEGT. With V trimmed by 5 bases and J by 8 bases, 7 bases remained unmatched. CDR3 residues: CASSPGTSFHEQFF. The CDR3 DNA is TGTGCCAGCAGTCCCGGGACTAGCTTCCATGAGCAGTTCTTC.

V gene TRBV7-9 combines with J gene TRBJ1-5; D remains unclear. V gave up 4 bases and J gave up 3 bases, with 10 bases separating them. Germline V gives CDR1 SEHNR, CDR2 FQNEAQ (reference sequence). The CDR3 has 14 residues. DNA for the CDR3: TGTGCCAGCAGCTCGGAGGTAGTCAATCAGCCCCAGCATTTT. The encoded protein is CASSSEVVNQPQHF.

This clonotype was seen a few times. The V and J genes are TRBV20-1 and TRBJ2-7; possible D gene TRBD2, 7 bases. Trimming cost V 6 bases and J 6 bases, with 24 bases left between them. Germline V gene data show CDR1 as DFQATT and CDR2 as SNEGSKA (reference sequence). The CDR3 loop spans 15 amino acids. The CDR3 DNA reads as TGCAGTGCCATACCCTTTGGGGGGGGGGCCGGCGAGCAGTACTTC. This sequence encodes CSAIPFGGGAGEQYF.